This entry lists 7 T cell receptor beta chains sequenced from one sample in a study of cytomegalovirus exposure and HLA in healthy donors. The PCR employed 60 Vbeta primers together with 13 Jbeta primers. Here immunoSEQ multiplex PCR was the method, and the copy in TCRdb shows in-frame clones only, minus some. The sample has more than 85,000 clones, 10% to 15% seen once. Sequenced: PBMCs. The receptors stem from a middle-aged man in good health and CMV-seropositive.

The V call is TRBV7-9, the J call TRBJ2-5; D is ambiguous. The CDR3 runs 13 residues. The germline CDR1 and CDR2 sequences are SEHNR and FQNEAQ (reference sequence). Trimming stripped 2 bases from V and 5 bases from J, with 9 bases between. CDR3 DNA: TGTGCCAGCAGCTTAAATACCGGTGAGACCCAGTACTTC. It yields the protein CASSLNTGETQYF. Drawing the rest from reference TRBV7-9 and TRBJ2-5, the complete variable domain is DTGVSQNPRHKITKRGQNVTFRCDPISEHNRLYWYRQTLGQGPEFLTYFQNEAQLEKSRLLSDRFSAERPKGSFSTLEIQRTEQGDSAMYLCASSLNTGETQYFGPGTRLLVL.

This clone was counted only a few times. CDR3 sequence reads: CAISEAGRENSPLHF. The CDR3 region has the DNA TGTGCCATCAGTGAGGCGGGACGGGAAAATTCACCCCTCCACTTT. The V and J genes are TRBV10-3 and TRBJ1-6; weak D call: TRBD1 (5 bases). V lost 2 bases and J 7 bases, leaving 12 bases between the germline ends. Germline V gives CDR1 ENHRY, CDR2 SYGVKD. The CDR3 extends over 15 amino acids.

This clone showed up just a few times. The chain recombines TRBV11-2 with TRBJ1-5; D is unclear. This CDR3 has 15 residues. V lost 0 bases to trimming and J lost 5 bases, with 11 bases between them. From germline, CDR1 is SGHAT and CDR2 FQNNGV. The CDR3 DNA sequence: TGTGCCAGCAGCTTAGATCTGGGTCGGGATCAGCCCCAGCATTTT. Protein product: CASSLDLGRDQPQHF.

This clone was seen a few times. The chain carries TRBV10-3 and TRBJ2-5; a weak D match, TRBD2 (5 bases). The CDR3 has 11 amino acids. Germline V CDR1 and CDR2: ENHRY, SYGVKD. Trimming left V 8 bases short and J 4 bases short, with 8 bases between. DNA of the CDR3: TGTGCCATCGGGGAGAGAGAGACCCAGTACTTC. It specifies CAIGERETQYF.

This clone was observed a handful of times. The J gene is TRBJ1-2, the V gene TRBV5-4, with D perhaps TRBD1 (5 bases). CDR1 is SGHNT and CDR2 is YYREEE in the germline V gene (reference sequence). Trimming took 4 bases from V and 4 from J, leaving 14 bases between them. The CDR3 contains 14 residues. The CDR3: CASSPVGGSYGYTF. For the CDR3, the DNA is TGTGCCAGCAGCCCGGTGGGGGGTTCCTATGGCTACACCTTC.

The chain joins TRBV9 to TRBJ2-2, with 7 bases lining up with TRBD1. Per germline, CDR1 SGDLS and CDR2 YYNGEE. This CDR3 contains 14 residues. Unmatched junction bases numbered 4, after V lost 8 bases and J lost 0 bases. The CDR3 nucleotides are TGTGCCAGTAGGGGGCCTTCGAACACCGGGGAGCTGTTTTTT. Translated: CASRGPSNTGELFF.

This clone was counted between two and nine times. V and J are TRBV9 and TRBJ2-2; no clear D. The CDR3 length is 16 residues. Germline V gene data show CDR1 as SGDLS and CDR2 as YYNGEE. Trimming stripped 0 bases from V and 6 bases from J, with 15 bases between. CDR3: CASSVGVGSLSGELFF. The CDR3 region has the DNA TGTGCCAGCAGCGTAGGGGTCGGGTCCCTGTCCGGGGAGCTGTTTTTT.